These 17 T cell receptor beta chains share one sample of origin, sequenced in a study of T cells in localized non-small cell lung cancer. The data were produced by immunoSEQ multiplex PCR, yet TCRdb's version contains in-frame clones alone and is incomplete. The sample contains roughly 33,000 clones, 88% of which appear only once. The source material was peripheral blood, sampled before any cancer treatment. These receptors all stem from a woman aged 40-70 years with stage I lung adenocarcinoma.

The genes are TRBV7-2 and TRBJ2-5; D uncertain. Trimming took off 2 bases at V and 4 bases at J, with 8 bases between the two ends. CDR1 and CDR2 (germline): SGHTA, FQGNSA. The length of the CDR3 is 13 residues. CDR3 sequence (DNA): TGTGCCAGCAGCTTAAAGGGCAGAGAGACCCAGTACTTC. Amino acid sequence: CASSLKGRETQYF.

The V gene is TRBV21-1, the J gene TRBJ2-3; the tabulated D call, TRBD2, remains unverified against the DNA. TRBV21-1 is shown as a pseudogene. This CDR3 contains 18 residues. The CDR3, as DNA: TGTGCCAGCAGCAAACCCCGGGACTGCTCCACTAGCACAGATACGCAGTATTTT. Protein product: CASSKPRDCSTSTDTQYF.

This rearrangement joins TRBV10-3 to TRBJ2-7, with a possible D match to TRBD2 (5 bases). The length of the CDR3 is 14 residues. V was clipped by 3 bases and J by 0 bases, with 9 bases between them. The germline V gene encodes CDR1 ENHRY and CDR2 SYGVKD. The CDR3 spells CAISDMGSSYEQYF. CDR3 nucleotides: TGTGCCATCAGTGATATGGGGAGCTCCTACGAGCAGTACTTC.

This sequence joins TRBV9 and TRBJ2-7; D perhaps matches TRBD2 (6 bases). The germline CDR1 and CDR2 sequences are SGDLS and YYNGEE. Trimming took off 3 bases at V and 0 bases at J, with 13 bases between the two ends. This CDR3 has 15 amino acids. The CDR3: CASSAGDGSSYEQYF. In DNA, the CDR3 is TGTGCCAGCAGCGCCGGAGACGGGAGCTCCTACGAGCAGTACTTC.

This chain uses TRBV7-2 with TRBJ2-7; D possibly uses TRBD1 or TRBD2 (6 bases each). This CDR3 is 16 amino acids long. V was cut by 5 bases and J by 3 bases, with 20 bases left in between. Looked up from germline, CDR1 is SGHTA and CDR2 is FQGNSA. CDR3 bases: TGTGCCAGCAGCCCCGTCGGGGTGGGGGGCCTCTACGAGCAGTACTTC. Translation: CASSPVGVGGLYEQYF.

The rearrangement uses TRBV7-3 and TRBJ2-5; 7 bases fit TRBD1. The CDR3 has 15 amino acids. In germline, CDR1 is SGHTA, CDR2 FQGTGA. V was clipped by 4 bases and J by 1 base; unmatched bases: 6. The CDR3 region is CASSSGTAIQETQYF. In DNA, the CDR3 is TGTGCCAGCAGCTCGGGGACAGCCATCCAAGAGACCCAGTACTTC.

This clone was detected once. CDR3 nucleotides: TGCGCCAGCAGCCTTGTCATGAACACTGAAGCTTTCTTT. Residues: CASSLVMNTEAFF. V is TRBV4-3 and J is TRBJ1-1; D not resolved. The CDR3 covers 13 residues. Trimming took 4 bases from V and 0 from J, leaving 6 bases between them. Germline V gives CDR1 LGHNA, CDR2 YSLEER.

The J gene is TRBJ1-2, the V gene TRBV10-3, with D perhaps TRBD1 (5 bases). Trimming stripped 0 bases from V and 0 bases from J, with 8 bases between. Germline V lookup: CDR1 ENHRY, CDR2 SYGVKD. The CDR3 runs 15 residues. The CDR3 protein is CAISESRGPNYGYTF. Here the CDR3 DNA reads TGTGCCATCAGTGAGTCTAGGGGTCCTAACTATGGCTACACCTTC.

The rearrangement uses TRBV28 and TRBJ1-2; 8 nucleotides match TRBD1. The V gene end was trimmed by 6 bases and the J gene end by 4 bases; junction bases not matched to a gene: 16. Germline values: CDR1 MDHEN, CDR2 SYDVKM. CDR3 length equals 17 residues. CDR3 protein: CASRGSWGQENTYGYTF. The CDR3 nucleotides read TGTGCCAGCAGGGGATCCTGGGGACAGGAGAATACCTATGGCTACACCTTC.

The chain carries TRBV7-8 and TRBJ2-7; TRBD2 matches at 8 bases. Unmatched junction bases numbered 9, after V lost 8 bases and J lost 3 bases. CDR3 length: 14 amino acids. CDR1 is SGHVS and CDR2 is FQNEAQ in the germline V gene. CDR3 nucleotides: TGTGCCAGCCGGTCCCTACTAGCGGACTACGAGCAGTACTTC. It is translated as CASRSLLADYEQYF.

Here the CDR3 DNA reads TGTGCCAGCAGTTATGTTCCGGGGACAGAGGTGGGTGAGCAGTTCTTC. Protein product: CASSYVPGTEVGEQFF. This chain links TRBV6-5 with TRBJ2-1; 7 bases are a match to TRBD1. V shed 3 bases and J 9 bases; nucleotides not matched to a gene: 14. CDR3 length equals 16 residues. The germline CDR1 and CDR2 sequences are MNHEY and SVGAGI.

This sequence joins TRBV30 and TRBJ2-3; TRBD2 matches 8 bases. CDR3 size: 13 residues. J was trimmed by 1 base and V by 3 bases; bases with no gene match: 0. Germline-derived CDR1 and CDR2 are GTSNPN and SVGIG (reference sequence). The CDR3 coding sequence is TGTGCCTGGAGGCGGGGGGGCACAGATACGCAGTATTTT. Translated, it gives CAWRRGGTDTQYF.

The rearrangement uses TRBV30 and TRBJ2-1; the D gene is possibly TRBD2 (5 bases). Germline CDR1 and CDR2: GTSNPN and SVGIG (reference sequence). The CDR3 is made up of 12 amino acids. V lost 3 bases to trimming and J lost 3 bases, with 6 bases between them. The CDR3 bases are TGTGCCTGGAGCCGGGGCTACAATGAGCAGTTCTTC. This gives the protein CAWSRGYNEQFF.

The rearrangement links TRBV7-8 to TRBJ1-2; 8 bases agree with TRBD1. The CDR3 loop spans 15 amino acids. V lost 5 bases, J lost 4 bases, and 9 bases stayed unmatched. Germline V CDR1 and CDR2: SGHVS, FQNEAQ. This chain's CDR3 is CASSPPDRGGYGYTF. CDR3 in DNA: TGTGCCAGCAGCCCGCCCGACAGGGGAGGCTATGGCTACACCTTC.

V gene TRBV29-1 combines with J gene TRBJ1-1, with TRBD1 identical over 7 bases. Germline V gene data show CDR1 as SQVTM and CDR2 as ANQGSEA. The CDR3 is 13 residues long. The junction had 4 bases not matched to a gene; V was cut back by 5 bases and J by 1 base. Here the CDR3 DNA reads TGCAGCGTTCATAGGACAGGGAACACTGAAGCTTTCTTT. Amino acids: CSVHRTGNTEAFF.

The rearrangement links TRBV7-9 to TRBJ2-1; D uncertain. V was trimmed by 0 bases and J by 4 bases, leaving 7 bases between them. This CDR3 comprises 14 residues. CDR1 and CDR2 (germline): SEHNR, FQNEAQ (reference sequence). CDR3 bases: TGTGCCAGCAGCTTAGCGTCGACTTACAATGAGCAGTTCTTC. The encoded protein is CASSLASTYNEQFF.

The CDR3 protein is CAISAGGGQSKEQYF. For the CDR3, the DNA is TGTGCCATCAGTGCCGGGGGGGGACAGAGCAAGGAGCAGTACTTC. The rearrangement links TRBV10-3 to TRBJ2-7, with a tentative D call TRBD2 (8 bases). The length of the CDR3 is 15 residues. The V and J ends lost 4 bases and 7 bases respectively, with 20 bases between them. CDR1 and CDR2 (germline): ENHRY, SYGVKD.